The 28 T cell receptor beta chains below were found in one sample sequenced in a study of T cell repertoires in cytomegalovirus infection (dated by TCRdb to the late 2010s). Taken with the paper, the label for treatment or condition translates to: in vitro stimulation with specific CMV peptide epitopes to enrich CMV-specific T cells. These TCRs are of unknown antigen specificity. The listed sequencing device is Illumina HiSeq 1500. TCRdb trimmed public reads at Q25 via fastp, called clones via MiXCR and kept in-frame beta chains. CDR3 protein duplicates are merged, each entry listing the most common genes and DNA. In all, the sample holds approximately 110,000 distinct CDR3 sequences, and roughly 39% of those were seen once. Of the sample, just under 75% is held by the ten largest clones. The source material was CD8+ T cells from cultured PBMCs, sampled from culture after CMV antigen stimulation. The receptors stem from a human donor in good health (CMV status not recorded). Some clones in this sample may be carry-over from other donors' samples.

V usage is TRBV30 and J usage is TRBJ1-2; D not certain. V dropped 2 bases and J dropped 8 bases, with 21 bases sitting between them. The CDR3 runs to 15 residues. CDR1 is GTSNPN, CDR2 SVGIG, per germline (reference sequence). The CDR3 loop is CAWSPDMGWNNGYTF. The CDR3 DNA follows: TGTGCCTGGAGTCCCGATATGGGGTGGAATAACGGCTACACCTTC.

The rearrangement links TRBV28 to TRBJ1-2; D gene ambiguous. The length of the CDR3 is 13 residues. V shed 4 bases and J shed 8 bases, with 14 bases lying between them. CDR1 and CDR2 (germline): MDHEN, SYDVKM. CDR3 in DNA: TGTGCCAGCAGTTCCGTATCGCAGGCCGGCTACACCTTC. This gives the protein CASSSVSQAGYTF.

The chain uses TRBV18 and TRBJ1-2; 8 bases are a match to TRBD1. CDR1 and CDR2 (germline): KGHSH, LQKENI. J gave up 8 bases and V 3 bases, and 5 bases lay outside the gene matches. The CDR3 runs to 13 residues. The CDR3 sequence: CASSPGQGVGYTF. The CDR3, as DNA: TGTGCCAGCTCACCCGGACAGGGTGTAGGCTACACCTTC.

The V and J genes are TRBV27 and TRBJ1-1; perhaps TRBD1 as D (5 bases). Germline CDR1 and CDR2: MNHEY and SMNVEV (reference sequence). The CDR3 has 15 amino acids. V lost 0 bases, J lost 1 base, and 9 bases lay in between. CDR3 DNA: TGTGCCAGCAGTTTATCGACAGCTGGGAACACTGAAGCTTTCTTT. It yields the protein CASSLSTAGNTEAFF.

This clonotype was counted only a few times. V and J are TRBV12-3 or TRBV12-4 and TRBJ2-7; weak D call: TRBD2 (7 bases). Trimming left V 3 bases short and J 4 bases short, with 10 bases between. The CDR3 has 13 amino acids. Here the CDR3 DNA reads TGTGCCAGCAGTTTTGAGGGGGGGTACGAGCAGTACTTC. Protein product: CASSFEGGYEQYF.

This clonotype came up many times. V and J are TRBV19 and TRBJ2-1, with D tentatively TRBD2 (7 bases). The CDR3 is made up of 15 amino acids. Trimming cost V 10 bases and J 9 bases, with 25 bases left between them. Germline values: CDR1 LNHDA, CDR2 SQIVND (reference sequence). In nucleotides, the CDR3 is TGTGCCATATCTCGGGGGGCGGCATCCGTGAGTGAGCAGTTCTTC. Its translation: CAISRGAASVSEQFF.

The gene calls are TRBV27 and TRBJ2-3, with 10 bases lining up with TRBD2. Germline CDR1 and CDR2: MNHEY and SMNVEV (reference sequence). There are 19 residues in the CDR3. Germline trimming cut 1 base from V and 0 bases from J; bases unmatched to any gene: 10. Here the CDR3 DNA reads TGTGCCAGCAGTTTATTGGCTAGCGGGGGTGATCCTAGCACAGATACGCAGTATTTT. The encoded protein is CASSLLASGGDPSTDTQYF.

A note on this clonotype: Just one base apart from a much larger clone, this may be a read error. The chain joins TRBV7-9 to TRBJ2-7; D uncertain. Germline loops: CDR1 SEHNR, CDR2 FQNEAQ (reference sequence). The V and J ends lost 5 bases and 3 bases respectively, with 17 bases between them. The length of the CDR3 is 15 residues. The CDR3 here is CASSPPRSRVYEQYF. DNA for the CDR3: TGTGCCAGCAGCCCCCCCCGGTCTAGAGTCTACGAGCAGTACTTC.

This chain joins TRBV10-3 and TRBJ2-4; weak D call: TRBD2 (5 bases). CDR1 and CDR2 from the germline V gene are ENHRY and SYGVKD. The CDR3 runs 14 residues. Trimming left V 0 bases short and J 9 bases short, with 12 bases between. CDR3 in DNA: TGTGCCATCAGTGAGTCGGGTCTAGGAGGCATTCAGTACTTC. Its translation is CAISESGLGGIQYF.

This chain uses TRBV4-2 with TRBJ1-1; 8 bases agree with TRBD1. Losses at the gene ends were 2 bases for V and 5 bases for J; bases not matched to a gene: 4. The CDR3 has 14 amino acids. Per the germline V gene, CDR1 is LGHNA and CDR2 is YNFKEQ. The CDR3 coding sequence is TGTGCCAGCAGCCAAATCACAGGGGGTACTGAAGCTTTCTTT. This sequence encodes CASSQITGGTEAFF.

The sample holds a few counts of this clonotype. This CDR3 reads CSVLAGASKTQYF. The DNA of the CDR3 is TGCAGCGTTCTAGCGGGGGCCTCGAAGACCCAGTACTTC. The genes are TRBV29-1 and TRBJ2-5, with 10 bases aligning to TRBD2. V was pared by 5 bases and J by 6 bases, with 6 bases of the junction left unmatched. The CDR3 runs to 13 residues. CDR1 is SQVTM and CDR2 is ANQGSEA in the germline V gene. The full variable domain, completed using reference TRBV29-1 and TRBJ2-5, is SAVISQKPSRDICQRGTSLTIQCQVDSQVTMMFWYRQQPGQSLTLIATANQGSEATYESGFVIDKFPISRPNLTFSTLTVSNMSPEDSSIYLCSVLAGASKTQYFGPGTRLLVL.

The gene calls are TRBV29-1 and TRBJ2-3; the D call may be TRBD1 or TRBD2 (6 bases each). V was pared by 7 bases and J by 3 bases, with 14 bases between. The CDR3 contains 13 residues. CDR1 is SQVTM, CDR2 ANQGSEA, per germline. The CDR3 DNA is TGCAGCGAACGAACAGGGAGGACAGATACGCAGTATTTT. Translation gives CSERTGRTDTQYF.

This clonotype was detected ten times or more. This chain connects TRBV6-1 to TRBJ2-7; D is unresolved. There are 15 residues in the CDR3. CDR1 and CDR2 (germline): MNHNS, SASEGT. Trimming removed 1 base from V and 5 bases from J, with 15 bases in between. The CDR3 here is CASSEETSFGNEQYF. The CDR3, as DNA: TGTGCCAGCAGTGAAGAGACATCGTTTGGTAACGAGCAGTACTTC.

This clonotype came up a few times. The J gene is TRBJ2-7, the V gene TRBV20-1, with TRBD2 matching 8 bases. Germline assignment: CDR1 DFQATT and CDR2 SNEGSKA (reference sequence). This CDR3 contains 14 residues. V was clipped by 3 bases and J by 5 bases; unmatched bases: 9. The CDR3 loop reads CSASGSGVIHEQYF. The CDR3 DNA reads TGCAGTGCTAGTGGTAGCGGGGTCATTCACGAGCAGTACTTC.

The table lists this clonotype with a few counts. The J gene is TRBJ2-1, the V gene TRBV19; 13 nucleotides agree with TRBD2. Unmatched junction bases numbered 7, after V lost 3 bases and J lost 8 bases. The V gene's germline CDR1 is LNHDA and CDR2 SQIVND (reference sequence). CDR3 length: 16 amino acids. The CDR3 nucleotides read TGTGCCAGTAGTATCTCACTAGCGGGGGGGTTTCATGAGCAGTTCTTC. It yields the protein CASSISLAGGFHEQFF.

By sample fraction, this clonotype is medium-sized (0.01 to 0.1%). This rearrangement joins TRBV11-3 to TRBJ1-1, with 9 bases aligning to TRBD1. V gave up 1 base and J gave up 1 base; unmatched junction bases: 1. The CDR3 spans 15 residues. Germline-derived CDR1 and CDR2 are SGHNT and YENEEA. The CDR3 region is CASSLGTGANTEAFF. DNA of the CDR3: TGTGCCAGCAGCTTAGGGACAGGGGCGAACACTGAAGCTTTCTTT.

The rearrangement joins TRBV2 to TRBJ1-4; unclear D gene. Germline CDR1 reads SNHLY; CDR2 reads FYNNEI. This CDR3 spans 12 amino acids. Trimming removed 4 bases from V and 8 bases from J, with 8 bases in between. The CDR3 DNA reads as TGTGCCAGCAGTGGGACTAGAGAAAAACTGTTTTTT. It encodes CASSGTREKLFF.

This clonotype appeared a single time. Sequence at one end of the junction differs from germline and may be a read error. This chain links TRBV20-1 with TRBJ2-3; 7 nucleotides match TRBD1. This CDR3 region has 16 residues. CDR1 is DFQATT and CDR2 is SNEGSKA in the germline V gene (reference sequence). The CDR3 DNA sequence: TGCGGTGCTAGAGATCCCGGGACAGCCAGCACAGATACGCAGTATTTT. Its translation: CGARDPGTASTDTQYF.

The chain is built from TRBV14 and TRBJ1-1, with D unclear. This CDR3 has 16 amino acids. The V and J ends lost 4 bases and 4 bases respectively, with 19 bases between them. In germline, CDR1 is SGHDN, CDR2 FVKESK. CDR3 sequence reads: CASSPERYEWGTEAFF. In DNA form, the CDR3 reads TGTGCCAGCAGCCCAGAGAGGTACGAATGGGGCACTGAAGCTTTCTTT.

This chain connects TRBV10-3 to TRBJ1-1; D remains ambiguous. CDR3 size: 15 residues. CDR1 and CDR2 from the germline V gene are ENHRY and SYGVKD. The V end was cut by 0 bases, the J end by 1 base, with 9 bases between. The CDR3 loop is CAISESGGRNTEAFF. DNA of the CDR3: TGTGCCATCAGTGAGTCCGGAGGCCGGAACACTGAAGCTTTCTTT.

V and J are TRBV5-4 and TRBJ2-3; 11 nucleotides align to TRBD1. Germline CDR1 reads SGHNT; CDR2 reads YYREEE (reference sequence). CDR3 length equals 15 residues. V dropped 0 bases and J dropped 4; count of bases not matched to a gene: 1. In nucleotides, the CDR3 is TGTGCCAGCAGCTTGGCGGGACAGGGGGCAGATACGCAGTATTTT. Protein: CASSLAGQGADTQYF. Filled out from reference TRBV5-4 and TRBJ2-3, the complete variable domain reads ETGVTQSPTHLIKTRGQQVTLRCSSQSGHNTVSWYQQALGQGPQFIFQYYREEENGRGNFPPRFSGLQFPNYSSELNVNALELDDSALYLCASSLAGQGADTQYFGPGTRLTVL.

The chain uses TRBV4-1 and TRBJ2-5, with 9 bases fitting TRBD1. CDR3 length equals 19 residues. From germline, CDR1 is MGHRA and CDR2 YSYEKL. Losses at the gene ends were 0 bases for V and 4 bases for J; bases not matched to a gene: 15. Here the CDR3 DNA reads TGCGCCAGCAGCCAAGATGGAGGGGGGACAGGGACCCGCGGAGAGACCCAGTACTTC. It encodes CASSQDGGGTGTRGETQYF.

The chain joins TRBV7-6 to TRBJ1-1, with a weak D call TRBD1 (5 bases). Germline CDR1 SGHVS, CDR2 FNYEAQ. V lost 5 bases and J lost 0, with 22 bases in between. The CDR3 is 18 residues long. DNA for the CDR3: TGTGCCAGCAGCCAGCCCCGTACCAGGGAAACTATGAACACTGAAGCTTTCTTT. Its translation: CASSQPRTRETMNTEAFF.

The rearrangement joins TRBV7-6 to TRBJ2-2; D is perhaps TRBD1 (5 bases). The CDR3 length is 14 residues. Germline V lookup: CDR1 SGHVS, CDR2 FNYEAQ. V gave up 3 bases and J gave up 7 bases, with 12 bases separating them. CDR3 sequence: CASSFFGANGELFF. The CDR3 bases are TGTGCCAGCAGCTTTTTTGGGGCCAACGGGGAGCTGTTTTTT.

The chain joins TRBV12-3 or TRBV12-4 to TRBJ2-3; a possible D gene is TRBD2 (7 bases). The germline V and J ends were trimmed by 6 bases and 3 bases, with 16 bases remaining between them. The CDR3 extends over 15 amino acids. The CDR3 is CASSPWGGQTDTQYF. As DNA, the CDR3 is TGTGCCAGCAGCCCCTGGGGGGGCCAAACAGATACGCAGTATTTT.

CDR3 loop: CATSTIGGLGTEAFF. In DNA form, the CDR3 reads TGTGCCACCAGCACCATTGGGGGGCTCGGCACTGAAGCTTTCTTT. The chain combines TRBV15 with TRBJ1-1, with D possibly TRBD1 on 6 matching bases. Trimming removed 4 bases from V and 4 bases from J, with 16 bases in between. This CDR3 comprises 15 residues. Germline-derived CDR1 and CDR2 are LNHNV and YYDKDF (reference sequence).

V is TRBV6-6 and J is TRBJ2-3; no clear D. V lost 2 bases and J 2 bases, leaving 11 bases between the germline ends. The CDR3 has 15 residues. Germline V gene data show CDR1 as MNHNY and CDR2 as SVGAGI (reference sequence). The CDR3: CASSYATSTTDTQYF. The CDR3 nucleotides are TGTGCCAGCAGTTACGCCACATCCACCACAGATACGCAGTATTTT.

This clonotype came up once. The CDR3 loop is CASSPPGSSEQFF. The CDR3 DNA is TGTGCCAGCAGCCCCCCGGGGAGCTCCGAGCAGTTCTTC. The V gene is TRBV7-8, the J gene TRBJ2-1, with D tentatively TRBD2 (5 bases). V shed 5 bases and J shed 10 bases, with 15 bases lying between them. The length of the CDR3 is 13 residues. The germline V gene encodes CDR1 SGHVS and CDR2 FQNEAQ. Filled out from reference TRBV7-8 and TRBJ2-1, the complete variable domain reads GAGVSQSPRYKVAKRGQDVALRCDPISGHVSLFWYQQALGQGPEFLTYFQNEAQLDKSGLPSDRFFAERPEGSVSTLKIQRTQQEDSAVYLCASSPPGSSEQFFGPGTRLTVL.